One and the same sample provided the 7 T cell receptor beta chains below, sequenced in a study of T cells in Graves' hyperthyroidism and ophthalmopathy. Using RNA transcripts as the source, TCR beta CDR3 regions were amplified. The TCR CDR3 was amplified in a first-round RT-PCR using the HTBI primer set. TCRdb redid the calling of the multiplex PCR reads with MiXCR, one entry per CDR3 protein. The sample lists around 500,000 distinct CDR3 sequences, 15% to 20% occurring once. The sequenced sample was blood. These receptor sequences come from a woman under 40 with Graves' ophthalmopathy.

This clonotype was picked up many times. The rearrangement links TRBV6-1 to TRBJ1-1, with D hard to call. V was clipped by 8 bases and J by 7 bases, with 17 bases between them. CDR1 is MNHNS, CDR2 SASEGT, per germline. The CDR3 sequence is 13 residues long. CDR3 amino acids: CASEDVGRIEAFF. The DNA for the CDR3 is TGTGCCAGCGAAGATGTAGGACGGATTGAAGCTTTCTTT.

This clonotype was detected ten times or more. This chain connects TRBV6-2 or TRBV6-3 to TRBJ2-7; 8 bases line up with TRBD1. V dropped 6 bases and J dropped 1; count of bases not matched to a gene: 8. The CDR3 has 15 amino acids. CDR1 and CDR2 (germline): MNHEY, SVGEGT. DNA for the CDR3: TGTGCCAGCAGAGTCGTCGGGACAGGTTCCTACGAGCAGTACTTC. Its translation: CASRVVGTGSYEQYF.

As to this clonotype: A much larger clone lies a single base off, so this may be a read error. The chain carries TRBV3-1 and TRBJ2-5; no clear D. CDR1 and CDR2 from the germline V gene are LGHDT and YNNKEL (reference sequence). The CDR3 has 16 residues. The CDR3 sequence is CASSTRPHQHQEIQYF. The DNA for the CDR3 is TGTGCCAGCAGCACCAGGCCGCACCAGCACCAAGAGATCCAGTACTTC.

V gene TRBV28 combines with J gene TRBJ2-3, with D perhaps TRBD2 (5 bases). Germline V gene data show CDR1 as MDHEN and CDR2 as SYDVKM. This CDR3 region has 14 residues. V gave up 3 bases and J gave up 3 bases, with 10 bases separating them. The CDR3 nucleotides are TGTGCCAGCAGTTTTGATAGCGTTACAGATACGCAGTATTTT. This gives the protein CASSFDSVTDTQYF.

The rearrangement joins TRBV28 to TRBJ1-4; TRBD1 might be the D (5 bases). V was trimmed by 5 bases and J by 5 bases, leaving 12 bases between them. Germline assignment: CDR1 MDHEN and CDR2 SYDVKM. The CDR3 totals 14 residues. The CDR3 sequence is CASSPGRKNEKLFF. Here the CDR3 DNA reads TGTGCCAGCAGTCCGGGACGGAAAAATGAAAAACTGTTTTTT.

This clonotype was observed at least ten times. This sequence joins TRBV28 and TRBJ2-7; either TRBD1 or TRBD2 may supply D (5 bases each). Per germline, CDR1 MDHEN and CDR2 SYDVKM. The germline V and J ends were trimmed by 3 bases and 0 bases, with 12 bases remaining between them. The CDR3 spans 15 residues. CDR3 amino acids: CASSLRLGPSYEQYF. In nucleotides, the CDR3 is TGTGCCAGCAGTTTGCGATTGGGACCCTCCTACGAGCAGTACTTC. Variable domain in full (rest from reference TRBV28 and TRBJ2-7): DVKVTQSSRYLVKRTGEKVFLECVQDMDHENMFWYRQDPGLGLRLIYFSYDVKMKEKGDIPEGYSVSREKKERFSLILESASTNQTSMYLCASSLRLGPSYEQYFGPGTRLTVT.

Many counts were recorded for this clonotype. The chain couples TRBV20-1 to TRBJ2-7; D call uncertain. The CDR3 sequence is 13 residues long. Germline V gives CDR1 DFQATT, CDR2 SNEGSKA (reference sequence). Trimming removed 2 bases at V and 7 bases at J, with 15 bases between. This CDR3 is CSARWPARGEQYF. The DNA for the CDR3 is TGCAGTGCTAGATGGCCGGCGCGAGGAGAGCAGTACTTC.